This passage covers 19 T cell receptor beta chains from one sample sequenced in a study of T cells after yellow fever vaccination. TCRdb called the 5' RACE reads again in MiXCR, with one record for every CDR3 protein. The repertoire holds 340,000 or so distinct CDR3 sequences, around 12% seen once, with about 3% in the top ten. Sample: CD4+ T cells sorted from PBMCs, taken 15 days after the yellow fever booster vaccination. Every receptor here comes from a man aged 18-30 years who received the YFV17D yellow fever vaccine.

This clonotype has at least ten counts. V usage is TRBV10-3 and J usage is TRBJ1-5; perhaps TRBD1 as D (5 bases). Trimming pared 3 bases from V and 7 bases from J, leaving 10 bases between. This CDR3 is built from 13 residues. Per the germline V gene, CDR1 is ENHRY and CDR2 is SYGVKD. The CDR3 DNA is TGTGCCATCAGTGACCCAGGGTACCAGCCCCAGCATTTT. Translation gives CAISDPGYQPQHF.

The V gene is TRBV9, the J gene TRBJ1-5; D call uncertain. This CDR3 region has 14 residues. Germline V gives CDR1 SGDLS, CDR2 YYNGEE. Trimming took off 4 bases at V and 7 bases at J, with 15 bases between the two ends. Here the CDR3 DNA reads TGTGCCAGCAGCCCCCGGCGGGTGGGGCAGCCCCAGCATTTT. Translated, it gives CASSPRRVGQPQHF. Together with reference TRBV9 and TRBJ1-5, the CDR3 gives the full variable domain: DSGVTQTPKHLITATGQRVTLRCSPRSGDLSVYWYQQSLDQGLQFLIQYYNGEERAKGNILERFSAQQFPDLHSELNLSSLELGDSALYFCASSPRRVGQPQHFGDGTRLSIL.

V gene TRBV20-1 combines with J gene TRBJ1-5; a weak D match, TRBD1 (6 bases). Trimming removed 3 bases from V and 3 bases from J, with 15 bases in between. Germline lookup yields CDR1 DFQATT and CDR2 SNEGSKA (reference sequence). The CDR3 is made up of 15 amino acids. DNA for the CDR3: TGCAGTGCTAGGAGGGAAACAGGGCACAATCAGCCCCAGCATTTT. Translated: CSARRETGHNQPQHF.

This clonotype was observed a handful of times. The chain joins TRBV5-1 to TRBJ1-5; 7 bases align to TRBD1. The CDR3 is 15 residues long. Germline V gene data show CDR1 as SGHRS and CDR2 as YFSETQ. V was clipped by 4 bases and J by 0 bases; unmatched bases: 4. The CDR3 nucleotides are TGCGCCAGCAGCACAGGGGACTATAGCAATCAGCCCCAGCATTTT. It translates to CASSTGDYSNQPQHF.

CDR3 protein: CASSAPSRGRNEKLFF. CDR3 nucleotides: TGCGCCAGCAGTGCCCCCTCCAGGGGGAGGAATGAAAAACTGTTTTTT. The V call is TRBV23-1, the J call TRBJ1-4; 7 bases match TRBD1. Being an ORF, TRBV23-1 has a function that is uncertain. The CDR3 runs 16 residues. The V gene end was trimmed by 5 bases and the J gene end by 5 bases; junction bases not matched to a gene: 11.

The V gene is TRBV12-3 or TRBV12-4, the J gene TRBJ2-1, with 8 bases aligning to TRBD2. The CDR3 is 15 residues long. V trimming: 7 bases; J trimming: 8 bases; junction bases outside the gene matches: 13. CDR3 amino acids: CASNLRRGAKDEQFF. CDR3 DNA sequence: TGTGCCAGCAACCTAAGGCGGGGGGCCAAGGATGAGCAGTTCTTC.

This chain joins TRBV6-5 and TRBJ2-7; a weak D match, TRBD1 (6 bases). The V end lost 6 bases, the J end lost 5 bases, and 14 bases lay between the germline ends. CDR1 is MNHEY and CDR2 is SVGAGI in the germline V gene. The length of the CDR3 is 13 residues. DNA for the CDR3: TGTGCCAGCAGAAACAGGGATTCGAACGAGCAGTACTTC. As protein: CASRNRDSNEQYF.

This clonotype was seen more than once but under ten times. The CDR3 loop is CSAPKAGKETQYF. The CDR3, as DNA: TGCAGTGCACCGAAGGCGGGGAAAGAGACCCAGTACTTC. The rearrangement uses TRBV20-1 and TRBJ2-5; possibly TRBD2 for D (6 bases). Per the germline V gene, CDR1 is DFQATT and CDR2 is SNEGSKA (reference sequence). Trimming cost V 6 bases and J 3 bases, with 14 bases left between them. CDR3 length: 13 amino acids.

This clonotype was counted only a few times. This chain connects TRBV20-1 to TRBJ2-5; D may be TRBD1 (5 bases). Germline V gene data show CDR1 as DFQATT and CDR2 as SNEGSKA (reference sequence). The CDR3 has 14 amino acids. V was pared by 2 bases and J by 2 bases, with 12 bases between. The DNA for the CDR3 is TGCAGTGCTAGACAGGGTCCCGCTCAAGAGACCCAGTACTTC. The encoded protein is CSARQGPAQETQYF.

This rearrangement joins TRBV5-8 to TRBJ1-1, with TRBD1 as a possible D gene (5 bases). This CDR3 is 15 amino acids long. V gave up 0 bases and J gave up 0 bases, with 9 bases separating them. Per germline, CDR1 SGHTS and CDR2 YDEGEE. CDR3 in amino acids: CASSLAGRVNTEAFF. In DNA form, the CDR3 reads TGTGCCAGCAGCTTGGCGGGACGGGTGAACACTGAAGCTTTCTTT.

This clonotype was detected only a few times. This chain joins TRBV6-2 or TRBV6-3 and TRBJ2-2; possible D gene TRBD2, 5 bases. With 6 bases removed from V and 5 bases from J, the gap between germline ends came to 16 bases. CDR1 is MNHEY and CDR2 is SVGEGT in the germline V gene. The CDR3 loop spans 15 amino acids. CDR3 sequence reads: CASSAPGKGTGELFF. CDR3 bases: TGTGCCAGCAGCGCCCCGGGGAAAGGGACCGGGGAGCTGTTTTTT.

In its sample, this clonotype was seen a few times. The chain has TRBV5-1 and TRBJ1-6; D ambiguous. CDR3 length: 14 residues. V was pared by 0 bases and J by 7 bases, with 8 bases between. In germline, CDR1 is SGHRS, CDR2 YFSETQ. CDR3 sequence reads: CASSLDAPNSPLHF. CDR3 nucleotides: TGCGCCAGCAGCTTGGACGCACCCAATTCACCCCTCCACTTT. Supplemented by reference TRBV5-1 and TRBJ1-6, the full variable domain reads KAGVTQTPRYLIKTRGQQVTLSCSPISGHRSVSWYQQTPGQGLQFLFEYFSETQRNKGNFPGRFSGRQFSNSRSEMNVSTLELGDSALYLCASSLDAPNSPLHFGNGTRLTVT.

The chain has TRBV3-1 and TRBJ1-1, with D possibly TRBD1 on 6 matching bases. The V gene's germline CDR1 is LGHDT and CDR2 YNNKEL (reference sequence). Trimming stripped 6 bases from V and 1 base from J, with 15 bases between. The CDR3 length is 15 residues. CDR3 DNA sequence: TGTGCCAGCAGTGGCTCAGGGGCGGGGAACACTGAAGCTTTCTTT. Its protein is CASSGSGAGNTEAFF.

The chain links TRBV20-1 to TRBJ1-4, with D possibly matching TRBD1 (5 bases). CDR3 length: 13 amino acids. From germline, CDR1 is DFQATT and CDR2 SNEGSKA (reference sequence). V lost 5 bases and J 8 bases, leaving 15 bases between the germline ends. CDR3: CSAGDKGREKLFF. For the CDR3, the DNA is TGCAGTGCTGGTGACAAGGGGAGAGAAAAACTGTTTTTT.

This clonotype was picked up a small number of times. The V gene is TRBV7-9, the J gene TRBJ1-2; TRBD1 might be the D (5 bases). The germline V and J ends were trimmed by 4 bases and 7 bases, with 13 bases remaining between them. This CDR3 has 13 residues. CDR1 SEHNR and CDR2 FQNEAQ come from the germline V gene (reference sequence). CDR3 loop: CASSSQGNGGYTF. The CDR3, as DNA: TGTGCCAGCAGCTCCCAGGGCAACGGTGGCTACACCTTC.

The chain has TRBV19 and TRBJ1-2, with D perhaps TRBD1 (5 bases). Trimming cost V 3 bases and J 1 base, with 9 bases left between them. The CDR3 runs 14 residues. Germline-derived CDR1 and CDR2 are LNHDA and SQIVND (reference sequence). The CDR3 sequence is CASSIGTINYGYTF. The CDR3 DNA sequence: TGTGCCAGTAGTATTGGGACGATTAACTATGGCTACACCTTC.

This clonotype was found a few times. The V and J genes are TRBV20-1 and TRBJ2-1; D perhaps matches TRBD2 (6 bases). V was trimmed by 5 bases and J by 5 bases, leaving 13 bases between them. The germline CDR1 and CDR2 sequences are DFQATT and SNEGSKA (reference sequence). This CDR3 region has 13 residues. Here the CDR3 reads CSAWSSVNNEQFF. The CDR3 coding sequence is TGCAGTGCTTGGTCTAGCGTAAACAATGAGCAGTTCTTC.

The rearrangement links TRBV7-2 to TRBJ2-1; 7 positions match TRBD2. CDR1 SGHTA and CDR2 FQGNSA come from the germline V gene. V lost 1 base, J lost 2 bases, and 5 bases stayed unmatched. CDR3 length: 16 amino acids. The CDR3 is CASSLVAGVTYNEQFF. DNA of the CDR3: TGTGCCAGCAGCTTAGTGGCGGGGGTAACCTACAATGAGCAGTTCTTC. The full variable domain, with the rest looked up from reference TRBV7-2 and TRBJ2-1, is GAGVSQSPSNKVTEKGKDVELRCDPISGHTALYWYRQSLGQGLEFLIYFQGNSAPDKSGLPSDRFSAERTGGSVSTLTIQRTQQEDSAVYLCASSLVAGVTYNEQFFGPGTRLTVL.

The chain uses TRBV4-2 and TRBJ2-4, with D possibly matching TRBD2 (6 bases). V was clipped by 0 bases and J by 1 base, with 10 bases between them. Germline V lookup: CDR1 LGHNA, CDR2 YNFKEQ. The CDR3 spans 16 residues. CDR3 in DNA: TGTGCCAGCAGCCAAGAGTCGGGGGTTGCCAAAAACATTCAGTACTTC. Its translation is CASSQESGVAKNIQYF.